The sample holds a few counts of the clone carrying this T cell receptor (beta chain). The antigen remains undetermined. The data were taken from a study of T cells in Graves' hyperthyroidism and ophthalmopathy. Any patient presenting with uncontrolled infection, other autoimmune disease, pregnancy or lactation was left out. CDR1 SGHDN and CDR2 FVKESK come from the germline V gene. V lost 2 bases to trimming and J lost 2 bases, with 9 bases between them. The CDR3 loop spans 14 amino acids. Study results and limitations: Separation of ophthalmopathy from stable hyperthyroidism was achieved by a 13 V-J model. Most clonotypes expanded in the thyroid (above 0.001) were also present in blood.

TCR beta CDR3 sequences were amplified from RNA transcripts. The HTBI primer set served for first-round RT-PCR of the TCR CDR3. TCRdb itself ran the multiplex PCR reads through MiXCR, one entry per CDR3 protein. The sample records some 570,000 distinct CDR3 sequences, 15% to 20% being singletons. The rearrangement links TRBV14 to TRBJ1-2; D is undetermined. The sample was blood. The sequence came from a woman aged 18-30 years with Graves' ophthalmopathy. The CDR3 region has the DNA TGTGCCAGCAGCCAACTGACCCGAAACTATGGCTACACCTTC. It specifies CASSQLTRNYGYTF.